The T cell receptor (beta chain) under discussion was sequenced for a study of OX40 agonist ivuxolimab in advanced cancers. Study details: Patients were dosed with the agonistic anti-OX40 (CD134) antibody ivuxolimab.

This table comes from immunoSEQ multiplex PCR, and its TCRdb copy is limited to in-frame clones, with some not included. Found here are around 150,000 clones, roughly 94% of them singletons; the top ten hold about 0.31%. Sample: CD4+ or CD8+ T cells sorted from blood, taken in a trial of the OX40 agonist ivuxolimab. The TCR sequence derives from an adult with an advanced solid tumor such as melanoma, head and neck, liver or kidney cancer.

The CDR3 loop is CASSSGANVLTF. The CDR3 bases are TGTGCCAGCAGTTCTGGGGCCAACGTCCTGACTTTC. The V and J genes are TRBV6-6 and TRBJ2-6; the D is unclear. V was trimmed by 4 bases and J by 2 bases, leaving 0 bases between them. Germline CDR1 is MNHNY and CDR2 is SVGAGI (reference sequence). CDR3 length: 12 amino acids.